This T cell receptor beta chain is from a study of T-cell reconstitution after alpha-beta-depleted transplantation in children. The J segment lost 5 bases and the V segment lost 4 bases, leaving 5 bases of the junction unmatched. This CDR3 has 13 amino acids. Germline lookup yields CDR1 SGHKS and CDR2 YYEKEE (reference sequence). The authors prepared the TCRbeta library with unique molecular identifiers. MiXCR, applied by TCRdb to the PCR reads, yields one record per CDR3 protein. The profile covers about 540,000 distinct CDR3 sequences, with approximately 20% appearing a single time and roughly 3.3% taken by the ten largest.

The receptor was isolated from a human donor who donated a stem cell graft to a child with acute lymphoblastic leukemia. The sample here was PBMCs from the stem cell graft donor, taken from the stem cell graft. The chain combines TRBV5-5 with TRBJ2-5, with 7 bases aligning to TRBD2. CDR3 protein: CASSRDYWETQYF. The DNA of the CDR3 is TGTGCCAGCAGCCGGGACTACTGGGAGACCCAGTACTTC.